The 10 T cell receptor beta chains presented below share a single source sample, sequenced in a study of blood T cell repertoires in COVID-19. Produced via immunoSEQ multiplex PCR; TCRdb's table is partial and in-frame only. Among 45,000 to 60,000 clones, 85% to 95% were seen once, and the ten largest hold over 3%. The sequencing sample was made of peripheral blood. The receptors stem from a man aged 45-65 years with acute or convalescent COVID-19.

The chain links TRBV5-1 to TRBJ2-7, with 7 bases lining up with TRBD2. Germline V CDR1 and CDR2: SGHRS, YFSETQ. The CDR3 length is 12 residues. After removal of 4 bases from V and 5 bases from J, the junction contained 3 bases not matched to a gene. CDR3 DNA: TGCGCCAGCAGCCTCCTAGCGGACGAGCAGTACTTC. Translation gives CASSLLADEQYF.

CDR3 coding DNA: TGCGCCAGCAGCTCCCCGACAGATTCAAATGAGCAGTTCTTC. Residues: CASSSPTDSNEQFF. The chain has TRBV5-1 and TRBJ2-1; maybe TRBD1 (5 bases). The CDR3 sequence is 14 residues long. CDR1 is SGHRS and CDR2 is YFSETQ in the germline V gene. Trimming cost V 3 bases and J 7 bases, with 14 bases left between them.

The chain couples TRBV9 to TRBJ2-3; D perhaps matches TRBD2 (5 bases). Per germline, CDR1 SGDLS and CDR2 YYNGEE. V gave up 4 bases and J gave up 3 bases, with 12 bases separating them. The CDR3 loop spans 14 amino acids. DNA for the CDR3: TGTGCCAGCAGCCCACTGGGCGGGACAGATACGCAGTATTTT. Its translation is CASSPLGGTDTQYF.

The chain uses TRBV12-3 or TRBV12-4 and TRBJ2-3; TRBD2 matches 8 bases. The CDR3 has 12 residues. Trimming cost V 6 bases and J 11 bases; bases outside gene matches: 7. The chain's CDR3 is CASRAPSGWQYF. The CDR3 DNA reads as TGTGCCAGCAGGGCCCCTAGCGGGTGGCAGTATTTT.

The chain combines TRBV21-1 with TRBJ2-7; TRBD1 is the table's D call and was not checked against the DNA. TRBV21-1 corresponds to a pseudogene. This CDR3 has 14 amino acids. CDR3 in DNA: TGTGCCAGCAGCAGGAGTAGGGACAGCTACGAGCAGTACTTC. As protein: CASSRSRDSYEQYF.

The rearrangement joins TRBV5-4 to TRBJ2-2; possibly TRBD2 for D (5 bases). The germline gives CDR1 SGHNT, CDR2 YYREEE (reference sequence). The ends were cut back, 4 bases at V and 1 base at J, with 11 bases in the middle. CDR3 length: 15 amino acids. The CDR3 sequence: CASSPRAGNTGELFF. DNA for the CDR3: TGTGCCAGCAGCCCCCGGGCGGGGAACACCGGGGAGCTGTTTTTT.

The chain links TRBV11-2 to TRBJ2-3, with 11 bases identical to TRBD2. The germline CDR1 and CDR2 sequences are SGHAT and FQNNGV. The CDR3 loop spans 16 amino acids. V lost 3 bases to trimming and J lost 2 bases; unmatched junction nucleotides: 4. The CDR3 loop is CASSFLSGGVTDTQYF. The CDR3 region has the DNA TGTGCCAGCAGCTTTCTTAGCGGGGGGGTCACAGATACGCAGTATTTT.

The chain is built from TRBV6-1 and TRBJ1-6, with a possible D match to TRBD1 (6 bases). CDR3 length: 13 amino acids. Germline lookup yields CDR1 MNHNS and CDR2 SASEGT. V was trimmed by 3 bases and J by 12 bases, leaving 12 bases between them. For the CDR3, the DNA is TGTGCCAGCAGTGATACGGGGACAAGACCCCTCCACTTT. Its protein product is CASSDTGTRPLHF.

This clone was found once. The gene calls are TRBV12-5 and TRBJ1-5; D not resolved. The germline V gene has CDR1 LGHNT and CDR2 FRNRAP. The CDR3 totals 12 residues. Trimming took off 6 bases at V and 11 bases at J, with 14 bases between the two ends. CDR3 amino acids: CASGPAGMSQHF. Written as DNA, the CDR3 is TGTGCTAGTGGCCCCGCAGGTATGTCCCAGCATTTT.

The chain combines TRBV5-1 with TRBJ1-5; TRBD1 aligns across 9 bases. This CDR3 region has 15 residues. The germline V gene encodes CDR1 SGHRS and CDR2 YFSETQ. Trimming removed 2 bases from V and 10 bases from J; junction bases left unmatched: 10. The CDR3 DNA is TGCGCCAGCAGCTTCTCAACAGGGGGCGTATACCCCCAGCATTTT. This codes for CASSFSTGGVYPQHF.